The clone carrying this TCR beta chain was detected only a few times. Antigen: not known. This specimen comes from a study of T cell repertoires in cytomegalovirus infection. The study, taken as a whole, reports: CMV-specific HLA-C-restricted TCR beta clonotypes dominated the ex vivo response.

In germline, CDR1 is SNHLY, CDR2 FYNNEI. V gave up 6 bases and J gave up 6 bases, with 9 bases separating them. The CDR3 extends over 12 amino acids. TCRdb passed the reads through MiXCR, listing each CDR3 protein once. The table has 57,000 or so distinct CDR3 sequences, around 30% seen once. The specimen was PBMCs, sequenced either directly or after in vitro stimulation (not recorded which). The sequence was obtained from a human donor in good health (CMV status not recorded). Some clones in this sample may be carry-over from other donors' samples. V and J are TRBV2 and TRBJ1-5, with D unresolved. The CDR3 is CASSRTGQPQHF. The CDR3 DNA sequence: TGTGCCAGCAGCCGCACGGGTCAGCCCCAGCATTTT.